These T cell receptor beta chains were read from a single sample in a study of shared clonotypes between healthy human individuals. The method was immunoSEQ multiplex PCR; TCRdb's version includes in-frame clones alone and lacks a portion of them. The sample has around 180,000 clones, about 93% seen once. Material: naive CD4+ T cells sorted from blood. All receptors derive from a woman in her twenties or thirties in good health. CDR3s include the opening cysteine and the closing phenylalanine or tryptophan. D genes are given only for firm matches. Part of the rows lack a size; the others show once, few, many or a class for expanded clones.

D gene | J gene | V gene | clone size | CDR3 protein
NA | TRBJ1-5 | TRBV21-1 | NA | CASSKGGEIGGRGNQPQHF
TRBD1 | TRBJ2-1 | TRBV5-1 | NA | CASSLEGDREFF
NA | TRBJ1-5 | TRBV28 | NA | CASSPQGQSSQPQHF
TRBD1 | TRBJ2-7 | TRBV29-1 | NA | CSARGQQKSYEQYF
TRBD1 | TRBJ1-1 | TRBV5-1 | NA | CASSLLSGGVQDTEAFF
NA | NA | TRBV28 | NA | CASSFSSGSYEQYF
TRBD2 | TRBJ2-7 | TRBV4-1 | once | CASSFLVVAGGREQYF
NA | TRBJ2-5 | TRBV2 | NA | CASRGPAVETQYF
NA | TRBJ1-1 | TRBV11-3 | NA | CASSRRGGTEAFF
NA | TRBJ2-7 | TRBV27 | NA | CASSSHGTPPYEQYF
TRBD1 | TRBJ1-5 | TRBV10-1 | NA | CASSEAERAGGPHQPQHF
NA | TRBJ2-1 | TRBV28 | NA | CASSLGLLSYNEQFF
NA | TRBJ1-1 | TRBV7-3 | NA | CASSRQRNTEAFF
NA | TRBJ2-2 | TRBV19 | NA | CASGTRDRVGELFF
NA | TRBJ2-6 | TRBV10-1 | NA | CASSLLFAQSRANVLTF
NA | TRBJ1-2 | TRBV28 | once | CASSPGTGRGYTF
TRBD1 | TRBJ1-4 | TRBV7-8 | NA | CASSFDRGAEKLFF
TRBD1 | TRBJ2-7 | TRBV15 | NA | CATSPRTGYEQYF
NA | NA | TRBV18 | NA | CASSLQRFGGASHEQYF
NA | TRBJ1-2 | TRBV19 | NA | CASKSSRIYGYTF
NA | NA | TRBV28 | NA | CASPEGSRHEQYF
NA | TRBJ1-1 | TRBV5-6 | NA | CASSWTRNTEAFF
TRBD1 | TRBJ2-7 | TRBV6-1 | NA | CASRNGQAAYEQYF
TRBD2 | TRBJ2-7 | TRBV27 | NA | CASSLTSGFYEQYF
NA | TRBJ2-7 | TRBV21-1 | NA | CASTYPASGSYEQYF
NA | TRBJ1-3 | TRBV5-4 | NA | CASSLDLAGGNTIYF
NA | TRBJ2-5 | TRBV6-4 | NA | CASSDFRGCPYGQYF
TRBD1 | TRBJ2-1 | TRBV2 | NA | CASSVDRVSNEQFF
TRBD1 | TRBJ2-7 | TRBV19 | NA | CASSIGTDDYHEQYF
NA | TRBJ2-5 | TRBV4-1 | NA | CASSQGALQTQYF
NA | TRBJ2-7 | TRBV2 | NA | CASSVRWSYEQYF
NA | TRBJ2-7 | TRBV27 | NA | CASSSGLFAEQYF
TRBD2 | TRBJ2-7 | TRBV11-2 | NA | CASSFSGSAGGEQYF
TRBD1 | TRBJ2-1 | TRBV19 | NA | CASTQDRGRYNEQFF
TRBD2 | TRBJ2-1 | TRBV30 | NA | CAWNRETSGRGSYNEQFF
NA | TRBJ1-1 | TRBV9 | NA | CASSVVSSGGTEAFF
NA | TRBJ2-7 | TRBV6-6 | NA | CASSYNRESHSYEQYF
NA | TRBJ1-5 | TRBV6-1 | NA | CASLRGFGQPQHF
TRBD2 | TRBJ2-5 | TRBV2 | NA | CASSGRAGEVETQYF
TRBD1 | TRBJ1-1 | TRBV5-4 | NA | CASSIQGMNTEAFF
NA | TRBJ2-7 | TRBV11-1 | NA | CASSLIGTQSYEQYF
NA | TRBJ1-5 | TRBV9 | NA | CASSVSGHPNQPQHF